This T cell receptor beta chain was recovered during a study of response to subunit inactivated influenza vaccine. Germline CDR1 and CDR2: LGHNA and YSLEER. V was trimmed by 0 bases and J by 0 bases, leaving 20 bases between them. This CDR3 region has 19 residues. One entry per CDR3 protein, called by TCRdb with MiXCR from the RT-PCR reads. The table includes about 700,000 distinct CDR3 sequences, more than 11% detected once. The chain is built from TRBV4-3 and TRBJ1-1; D possibly corresponds to TRBD1 (6 bases). The sequences come from PBMCs from blood, collected 14 to 15 days before vaccination. This TCR was sampled from a man between 45 and 60 years old who received an inactivated influenza vaccine. The CDR3 here is CASSQDYFRGEGMNTEAFF. Written as DNA, the CDR3 is TGCGCCAGCAGCCAAGATTATTTCAGGGGCGAGGGGATGAACACTGAAGCTTTCTTT.